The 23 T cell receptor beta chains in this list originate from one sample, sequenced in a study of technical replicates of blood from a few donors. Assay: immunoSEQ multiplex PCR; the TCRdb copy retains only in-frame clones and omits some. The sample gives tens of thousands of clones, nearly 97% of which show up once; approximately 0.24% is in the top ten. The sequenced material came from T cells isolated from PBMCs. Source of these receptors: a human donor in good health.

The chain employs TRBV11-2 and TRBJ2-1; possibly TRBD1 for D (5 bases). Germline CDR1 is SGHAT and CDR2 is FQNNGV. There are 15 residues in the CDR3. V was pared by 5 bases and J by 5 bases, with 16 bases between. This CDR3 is CASSPIRGRDNEQFF. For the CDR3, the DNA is TGTGCCAGCAGCCCCATCCGCGGCAGGGACAATGAGCAGTTCTTC.

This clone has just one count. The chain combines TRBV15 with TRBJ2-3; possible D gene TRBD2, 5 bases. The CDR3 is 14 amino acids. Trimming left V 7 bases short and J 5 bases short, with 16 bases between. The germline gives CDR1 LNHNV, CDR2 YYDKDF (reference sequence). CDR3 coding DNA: TGTGCCACCACCACCGAGGGAGTGGAAGATACGCAGTATTTT. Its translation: CATTTEGVEDTQYF.

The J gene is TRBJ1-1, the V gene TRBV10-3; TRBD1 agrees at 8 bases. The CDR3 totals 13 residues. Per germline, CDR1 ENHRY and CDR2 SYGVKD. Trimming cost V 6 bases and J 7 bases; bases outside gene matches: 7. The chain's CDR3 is CAIRLTGEREAFF. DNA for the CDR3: TGTGCCATCAGATTGACAGGGGAACGTGAAGCTTTCTTT.

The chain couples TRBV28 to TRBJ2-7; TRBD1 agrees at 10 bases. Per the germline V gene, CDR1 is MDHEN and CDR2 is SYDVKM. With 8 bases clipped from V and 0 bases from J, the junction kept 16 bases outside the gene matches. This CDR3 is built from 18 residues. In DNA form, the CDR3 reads TGTGCCAGCCCCGGACCGGGACAGGGGACCGAGAGCTCCTACGAGCAGTACTTC. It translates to CASPGPGQGTESSYEQYF.

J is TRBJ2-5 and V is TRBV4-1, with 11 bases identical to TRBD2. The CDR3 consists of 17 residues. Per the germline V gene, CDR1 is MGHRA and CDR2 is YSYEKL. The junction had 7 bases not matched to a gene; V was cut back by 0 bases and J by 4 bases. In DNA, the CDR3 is TGCGCCAGCAGCCAAGATTACCCCCTAGCGGGAGGAGAGACCCAGTACTTC. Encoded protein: CASSQDYPLAGGETQYF.

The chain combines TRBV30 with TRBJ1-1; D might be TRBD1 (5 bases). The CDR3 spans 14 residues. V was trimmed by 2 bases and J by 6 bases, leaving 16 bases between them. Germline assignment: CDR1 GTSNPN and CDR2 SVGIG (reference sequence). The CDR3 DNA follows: TGTGCCTGGAGTATTATTAGAGACAGCGCTGAAGCTTTCTTT. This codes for CAWSIIRDSAEAFF.

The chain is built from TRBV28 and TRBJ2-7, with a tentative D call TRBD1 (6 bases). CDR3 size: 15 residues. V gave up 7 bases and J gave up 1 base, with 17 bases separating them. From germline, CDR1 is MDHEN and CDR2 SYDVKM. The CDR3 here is CASTSGQLTSYEQYF. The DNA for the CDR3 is TGTGCCAGCACTTCCGGACAGTTAACTTCCTACGAGCAGTACTTC.

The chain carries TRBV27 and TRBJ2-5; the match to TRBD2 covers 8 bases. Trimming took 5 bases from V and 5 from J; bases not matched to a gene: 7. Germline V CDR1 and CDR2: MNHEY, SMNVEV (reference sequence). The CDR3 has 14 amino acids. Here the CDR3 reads CASSPRGVSETQYF. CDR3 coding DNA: TGTGCCAGCAGTCCGCGGGGGGTGAGCGAGACCCAGTACTTC.

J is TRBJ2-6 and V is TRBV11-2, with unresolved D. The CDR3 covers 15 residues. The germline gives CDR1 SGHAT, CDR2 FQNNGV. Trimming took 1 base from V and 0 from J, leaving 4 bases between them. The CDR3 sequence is CASSLGYSGANVLTF. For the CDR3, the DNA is TGTGCCAGCAGCTTAGGTTACTCTGGGGCCAACGTCCTGACTTTC.

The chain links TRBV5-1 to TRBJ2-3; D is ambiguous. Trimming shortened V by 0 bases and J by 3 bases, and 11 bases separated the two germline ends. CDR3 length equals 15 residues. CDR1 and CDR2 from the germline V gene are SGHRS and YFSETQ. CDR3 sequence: CASSLVGNPTDTQYF. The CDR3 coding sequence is TGCGCCAGCAGCTTGGTTGGCAACCCGACAGATACGCAGTATTTT.

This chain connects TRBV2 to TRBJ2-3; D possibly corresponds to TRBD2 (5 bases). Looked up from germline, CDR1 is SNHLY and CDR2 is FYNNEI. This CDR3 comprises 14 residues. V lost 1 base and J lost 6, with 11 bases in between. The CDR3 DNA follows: TGTGCCAGCAGTGAAGGAGGGAGTCGCGATACGCAGTATTTT. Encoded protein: CASSEGGSRDTQYF.

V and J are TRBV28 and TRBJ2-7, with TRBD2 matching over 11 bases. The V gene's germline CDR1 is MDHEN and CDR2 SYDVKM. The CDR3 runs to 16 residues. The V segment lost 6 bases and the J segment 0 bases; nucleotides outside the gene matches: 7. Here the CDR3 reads CASRGLSGRASYEQYF. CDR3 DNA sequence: TGTGCCAGCAGGGGTCTTAGCGGGAGGGCCTCCTACGAGCAGTACTTC. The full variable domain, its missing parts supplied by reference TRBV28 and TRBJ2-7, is DVKVTQSSRYLVKRTGEKVFLECVQDMDHENMFWYRQDPGLGLRLIYFSYDVKMKEKGDIPEGYSVSREKKERFSLILESASTNQTSMYLCASRGLSGRASYEQYFGPGTRLTVT.

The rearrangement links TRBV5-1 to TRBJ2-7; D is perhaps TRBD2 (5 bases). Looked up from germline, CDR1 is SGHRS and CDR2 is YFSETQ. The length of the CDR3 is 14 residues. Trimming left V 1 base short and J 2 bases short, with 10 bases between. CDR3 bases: TGCGCCAGCAGCTTGAGCGGTACTACCTACGAGCAGTACTTC. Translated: CASSLSGTTYEQYF.

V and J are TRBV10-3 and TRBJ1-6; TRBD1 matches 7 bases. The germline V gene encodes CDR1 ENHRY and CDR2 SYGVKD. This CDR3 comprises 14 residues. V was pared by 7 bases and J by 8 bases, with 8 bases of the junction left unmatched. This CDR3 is CAITADRADSPLHF. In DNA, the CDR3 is TGTGCCATCACCGCCGACAGGGCGGATTCACCCCTCCACTTT.

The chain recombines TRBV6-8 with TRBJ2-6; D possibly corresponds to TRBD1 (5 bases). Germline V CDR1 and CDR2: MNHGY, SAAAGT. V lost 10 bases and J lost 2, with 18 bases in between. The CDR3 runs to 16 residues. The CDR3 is CATQSRGQTGANVLTF. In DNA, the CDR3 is TGTGCCACCCAGAGTAGGGGCCAGACTGGGGCCAACGTCCTGACTTTC.

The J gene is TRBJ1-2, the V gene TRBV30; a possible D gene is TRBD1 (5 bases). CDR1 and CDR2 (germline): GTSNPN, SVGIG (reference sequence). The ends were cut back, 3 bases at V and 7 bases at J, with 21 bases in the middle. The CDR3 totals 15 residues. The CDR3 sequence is CAWSRRTRQGSGYTF. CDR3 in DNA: TGTGCCTGGAGCCGTAGAACCCGGCAGGGCAGTGGCTACACCTTC.

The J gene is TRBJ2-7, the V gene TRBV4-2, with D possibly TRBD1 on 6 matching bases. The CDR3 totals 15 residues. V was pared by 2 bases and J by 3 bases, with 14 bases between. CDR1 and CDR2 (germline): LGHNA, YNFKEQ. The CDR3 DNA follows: TGTGCCAGCAGCCAACAGACAGGAAAACACTACGAGCAGTACTTC. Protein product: CASSQQTGKHYEQYF.

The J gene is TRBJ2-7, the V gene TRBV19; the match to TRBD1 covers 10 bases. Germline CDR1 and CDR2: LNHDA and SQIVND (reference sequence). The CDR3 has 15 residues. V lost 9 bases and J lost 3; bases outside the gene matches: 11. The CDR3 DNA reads TGTGCCAGCACTTCCGGGACAGGGGTTATCTACGAGCAGTACTTC. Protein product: CASTSGTGVIYEQYF.

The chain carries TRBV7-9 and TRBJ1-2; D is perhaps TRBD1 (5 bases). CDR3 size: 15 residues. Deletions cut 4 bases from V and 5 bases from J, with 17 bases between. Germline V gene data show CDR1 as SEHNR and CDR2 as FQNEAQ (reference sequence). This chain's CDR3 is CASSSTDTPVYGYTF. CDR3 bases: TGTGCCAGCAGCTCAACGGACACCCCGGTTTATGGCTACACCTTC.

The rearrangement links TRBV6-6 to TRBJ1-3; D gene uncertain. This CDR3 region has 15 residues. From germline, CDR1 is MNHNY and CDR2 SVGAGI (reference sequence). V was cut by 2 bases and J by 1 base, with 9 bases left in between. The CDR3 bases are TGTGCCAGCAGTTACAAGACACGATCTGGAAACACCATATATTTT. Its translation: CASSYKTRSGNTIYF.

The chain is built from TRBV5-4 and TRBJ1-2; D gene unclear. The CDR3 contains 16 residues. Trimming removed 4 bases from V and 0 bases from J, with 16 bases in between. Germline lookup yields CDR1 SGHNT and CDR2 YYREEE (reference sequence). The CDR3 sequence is CASSLPGEGTNYGYTF. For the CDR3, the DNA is TGTGCCAGCAGCCTGCCTGGTGAGGGAACTAACTATGGCTACACCTTC.

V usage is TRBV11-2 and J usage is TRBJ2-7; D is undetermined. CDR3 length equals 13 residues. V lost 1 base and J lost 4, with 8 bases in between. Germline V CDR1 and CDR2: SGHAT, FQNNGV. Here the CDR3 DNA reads TGTGCCAGCAGCTTAGCGTTAGAATACGAGCAGTACTTC. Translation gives CASSLALEYEQYF. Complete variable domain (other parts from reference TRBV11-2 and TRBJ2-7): EAGVAQSPRYKIIEKRQSVAFWCNPISGHATLYWYQQILGQGPKLLIQFQNNGVVDDSQLPKDRFSAERLKGVDSTLKIQPAKLEDSAVYLCASSLALEYEQYFGPGTRLTVT.

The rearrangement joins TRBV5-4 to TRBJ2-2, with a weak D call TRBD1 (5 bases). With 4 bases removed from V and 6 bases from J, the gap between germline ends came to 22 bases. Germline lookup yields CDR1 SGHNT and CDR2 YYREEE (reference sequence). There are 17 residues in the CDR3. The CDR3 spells CASSQSGWREGAGELFF. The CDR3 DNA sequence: TGTGCCAGCAGCCAATCCGGATGGCGCGAAGGGGCCGGGGAGCTGTTTTTT.